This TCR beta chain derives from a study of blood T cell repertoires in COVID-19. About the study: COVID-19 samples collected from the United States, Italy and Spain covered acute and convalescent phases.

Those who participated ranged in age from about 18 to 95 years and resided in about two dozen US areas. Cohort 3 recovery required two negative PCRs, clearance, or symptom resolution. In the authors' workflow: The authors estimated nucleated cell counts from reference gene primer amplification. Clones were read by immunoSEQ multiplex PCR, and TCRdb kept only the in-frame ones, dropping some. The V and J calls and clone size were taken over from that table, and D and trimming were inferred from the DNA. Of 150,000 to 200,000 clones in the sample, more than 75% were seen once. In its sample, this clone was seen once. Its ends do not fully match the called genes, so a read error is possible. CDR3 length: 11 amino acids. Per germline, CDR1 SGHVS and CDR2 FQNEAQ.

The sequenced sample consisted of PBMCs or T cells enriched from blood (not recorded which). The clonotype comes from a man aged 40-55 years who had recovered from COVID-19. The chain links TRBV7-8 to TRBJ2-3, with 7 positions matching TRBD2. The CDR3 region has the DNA TGTGCCAGCAGCTCGGGACTATTCAGGACCTTT. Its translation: CASSSGLFRTF.